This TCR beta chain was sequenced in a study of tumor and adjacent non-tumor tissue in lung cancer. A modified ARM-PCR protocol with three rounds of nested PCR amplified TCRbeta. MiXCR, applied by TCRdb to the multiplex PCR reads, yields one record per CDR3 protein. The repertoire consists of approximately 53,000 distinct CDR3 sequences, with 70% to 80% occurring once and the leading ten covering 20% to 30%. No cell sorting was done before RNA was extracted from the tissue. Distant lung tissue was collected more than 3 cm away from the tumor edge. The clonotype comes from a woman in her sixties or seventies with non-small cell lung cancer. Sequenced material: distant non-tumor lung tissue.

The CDR3 DNA is TGTGCCAGCAGCGGAGGACACTTAAGGGCTGAAGCTTTCTTT. Encoded protein: CASSGGHLRAEAFF. The chain links TRBV9 to TRBJ1-1, with a possible D match to TRBD1 (5 bases). V lost 3 bases, J lost 6 bases, and 15 bases lay in between. CDR3 size: 14 residues. The V gene's germline CDR1 is SGDLS and CDR2 YYNGEE.